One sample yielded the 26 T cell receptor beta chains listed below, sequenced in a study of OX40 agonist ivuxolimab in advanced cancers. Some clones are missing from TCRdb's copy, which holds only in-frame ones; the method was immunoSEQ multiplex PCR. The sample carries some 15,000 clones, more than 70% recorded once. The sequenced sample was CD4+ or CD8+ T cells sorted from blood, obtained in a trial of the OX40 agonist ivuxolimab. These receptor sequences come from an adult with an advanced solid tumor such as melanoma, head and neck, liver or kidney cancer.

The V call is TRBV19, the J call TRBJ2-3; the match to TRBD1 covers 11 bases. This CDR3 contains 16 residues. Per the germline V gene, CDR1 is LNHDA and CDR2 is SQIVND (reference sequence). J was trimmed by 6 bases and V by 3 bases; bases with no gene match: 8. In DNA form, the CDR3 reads TGTGCCAGTAGTATTAGTGGACAGGGGGCGAGGGATACGCAGTATTTT. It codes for CASSISGQGARDTQYF.

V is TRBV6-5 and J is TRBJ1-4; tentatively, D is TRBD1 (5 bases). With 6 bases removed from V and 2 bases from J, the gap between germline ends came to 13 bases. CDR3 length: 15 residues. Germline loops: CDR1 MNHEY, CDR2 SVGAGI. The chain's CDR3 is CASSAAGSTNEKLFF. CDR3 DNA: TGTGCCAGCAGCGCAGCAGGGAGCACTAATGAAAAACTGTTTTTT.

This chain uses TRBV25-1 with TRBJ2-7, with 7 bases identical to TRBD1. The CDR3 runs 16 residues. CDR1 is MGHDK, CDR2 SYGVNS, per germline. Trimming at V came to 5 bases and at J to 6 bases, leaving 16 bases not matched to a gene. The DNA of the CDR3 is TGTGCCAGCAGTCCTCACCACGGACAGGCCCCTCGCGAGCAGTACTTC. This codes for CASSPHHGQAPREQYF.

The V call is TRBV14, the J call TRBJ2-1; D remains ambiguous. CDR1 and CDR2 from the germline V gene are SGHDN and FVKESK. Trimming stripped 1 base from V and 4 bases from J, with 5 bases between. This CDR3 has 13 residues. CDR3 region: CASSQVSYNEQFF. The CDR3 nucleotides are TGTGCCAGCAGCCAAGTTAGTTACAATGAGCAGTTCTTC.

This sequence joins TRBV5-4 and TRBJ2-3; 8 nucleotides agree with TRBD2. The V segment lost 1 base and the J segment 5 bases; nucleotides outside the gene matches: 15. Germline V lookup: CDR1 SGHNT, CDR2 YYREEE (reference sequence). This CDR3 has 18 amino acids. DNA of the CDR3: TGTGCCAGCAGCTTGTCAGCGGGAGTGAGGATTTCAGGAGATACGCAGTATTTT. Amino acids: CASSLSAGVRISGDTQYF. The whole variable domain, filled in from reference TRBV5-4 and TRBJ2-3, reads ETGVTQSPTHLIKTRGQQVTLRCSSQSGHNTVSWYQQALGQGPQFIFQYYREEENGRGNFPPRFSGLQFPNYSSELNVNALELDDSALYLCASSLSAGVRISGDTQYFGPGTRLTVL.

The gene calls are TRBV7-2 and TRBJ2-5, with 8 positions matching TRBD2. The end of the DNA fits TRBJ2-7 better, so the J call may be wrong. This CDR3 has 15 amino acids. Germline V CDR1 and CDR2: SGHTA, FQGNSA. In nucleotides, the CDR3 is TGTGCCAGCAGCTTAGCCCCTCTAGCGGGCTACGAGCAGTACTTC. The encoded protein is CASSLAPLAGYEQYF.

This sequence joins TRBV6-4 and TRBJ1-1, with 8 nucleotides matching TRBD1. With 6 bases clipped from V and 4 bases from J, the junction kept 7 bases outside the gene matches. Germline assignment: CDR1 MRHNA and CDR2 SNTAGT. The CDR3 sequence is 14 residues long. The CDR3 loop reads CASRLQGAITEAFF. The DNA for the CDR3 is TGTGCCAGCAGACTCCAGGGGGCGATCACTGAAGCTTTCTTT.

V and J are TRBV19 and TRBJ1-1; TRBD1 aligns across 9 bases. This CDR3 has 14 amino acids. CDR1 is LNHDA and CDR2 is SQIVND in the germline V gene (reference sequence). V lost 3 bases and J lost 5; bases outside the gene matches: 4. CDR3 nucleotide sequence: TGTGCCAGTAGTATCGGGACAGGGCTGACTGAAGCTTTCTTT. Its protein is CASSIGTGLTEAFF.

The CDR3 DNA reads as TGCGCCAGCAGCCAATACAGGGCAGATACGCAGTATTTT. It codes for CASSQYRADTQYF. This sequence joins TRBV4-3 and TRBJ2-3, with a tentative D call TRBD1 (6 bases). The ends were cut back, 2 bases at V and 4 bases at J, with 7 bases in the middle. The germline V gene encodes CDR1 LGHNA and CDR2 YSLEER. The CDR3 is 13 residues long.

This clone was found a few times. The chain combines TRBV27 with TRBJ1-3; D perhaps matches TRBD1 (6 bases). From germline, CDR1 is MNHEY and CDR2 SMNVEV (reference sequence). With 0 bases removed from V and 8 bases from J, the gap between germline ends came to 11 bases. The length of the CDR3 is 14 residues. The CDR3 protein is CASSLSQKGDTIYF. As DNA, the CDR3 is TGTGCCAGCAGTTTATCTCAAAAGGGGGACACCATATATTTT.

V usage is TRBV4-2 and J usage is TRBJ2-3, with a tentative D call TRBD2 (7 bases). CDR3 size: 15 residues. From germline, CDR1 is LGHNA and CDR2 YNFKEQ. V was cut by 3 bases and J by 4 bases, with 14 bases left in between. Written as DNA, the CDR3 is TGTGCCAGCAGCCACGGACTAGAGGGGGCAGATACGCAGTATTTT. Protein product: CASSHGLEGADTQYF.

The DNA for the CDR3 is TGTGCCAGCAGCTTGCTGGCTTTGCGGGAGATATTCTACGAGCAGTACTTC. This encodes CASSLLALREIFYEQYF. The chain joins TRBV5-6 to TRBJ2-7; 7 positions agree with TRBD2. This CDR3 region has 17 residues. CDR1 is SGHDT, CDR2 YYEEEE, per germline. Trimming removed 1 base from V and 3 bases from J; junction bases left unmatched: 13.

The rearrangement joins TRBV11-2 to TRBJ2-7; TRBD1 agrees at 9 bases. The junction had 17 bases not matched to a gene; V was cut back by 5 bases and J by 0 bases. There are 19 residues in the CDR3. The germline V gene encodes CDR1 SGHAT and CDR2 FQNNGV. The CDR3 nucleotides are TGTGCCAGCAGCCCCGCAGGGGACAGGGTCGCCTTTTTCTCCTACGAGCAGTACTTC. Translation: CASSPAGDRVAFFSYEQYF.

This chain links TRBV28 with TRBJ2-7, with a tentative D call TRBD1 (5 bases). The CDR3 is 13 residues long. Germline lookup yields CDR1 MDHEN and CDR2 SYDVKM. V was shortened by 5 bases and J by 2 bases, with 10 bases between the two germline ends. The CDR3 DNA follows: TGTGCCAGCAGTACGACAGCTACCTACGAGCAGTACTTC. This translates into CASSTTATYEQYF. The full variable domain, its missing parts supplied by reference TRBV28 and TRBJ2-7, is DVKVTQSSRYLVKRTGEKVFLECVQDMDHENMFWYRQDPGLGLRLIYFSYDVKMKEKGDIPEGYSVSREKKERFSLILESASTNQTSMYLCASSTTATYEQYFGPGTRLTVT.

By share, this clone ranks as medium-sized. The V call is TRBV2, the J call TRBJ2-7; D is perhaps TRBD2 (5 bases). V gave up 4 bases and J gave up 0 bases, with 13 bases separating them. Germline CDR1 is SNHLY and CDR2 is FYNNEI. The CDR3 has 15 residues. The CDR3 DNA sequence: TGTGCCAGCAGTGGCGGTCGGAGGATCTCCTACGAGCAGTACTTC. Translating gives CASSGGRRISYEQYF.

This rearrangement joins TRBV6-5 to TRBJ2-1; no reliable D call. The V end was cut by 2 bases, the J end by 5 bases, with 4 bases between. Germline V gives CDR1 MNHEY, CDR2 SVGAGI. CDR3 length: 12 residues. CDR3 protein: CASSYMNNEQFF. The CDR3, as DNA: TGTGCCAGCAGTTACATGAACAATGAGCAGTTCTTC.

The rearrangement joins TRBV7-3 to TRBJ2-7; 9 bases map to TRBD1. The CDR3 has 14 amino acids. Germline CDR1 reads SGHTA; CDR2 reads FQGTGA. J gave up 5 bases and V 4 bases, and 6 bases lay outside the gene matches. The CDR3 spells CASSSGTGNDEQYF. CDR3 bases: TGTGCCAGCAGCTCCGGGACAGGGAACGACGAGCAGTACTTC.

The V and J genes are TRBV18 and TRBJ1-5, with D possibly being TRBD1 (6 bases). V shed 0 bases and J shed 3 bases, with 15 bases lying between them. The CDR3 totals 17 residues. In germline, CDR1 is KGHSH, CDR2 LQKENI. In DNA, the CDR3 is TGTGCCAGCTCACCACCGACCGGGGGGCGTGACAATCAGCCCCAGCATTTT. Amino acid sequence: CASSPPTGGRDNQPQHF.

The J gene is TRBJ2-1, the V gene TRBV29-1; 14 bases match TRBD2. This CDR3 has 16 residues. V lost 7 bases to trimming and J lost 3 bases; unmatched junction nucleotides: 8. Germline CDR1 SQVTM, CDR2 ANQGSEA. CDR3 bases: TGCAGCGGCCGACTAGCGGGAGGGGGTAACTACAATGAGCAGTTCTTC. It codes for CSGRLAGGGNYNEQFF.

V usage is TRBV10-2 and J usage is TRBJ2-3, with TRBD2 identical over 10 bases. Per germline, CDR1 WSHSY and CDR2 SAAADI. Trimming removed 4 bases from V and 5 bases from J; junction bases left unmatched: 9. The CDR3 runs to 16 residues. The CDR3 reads CASSVAAGGPVDTQYF. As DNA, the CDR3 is TGCGCCAGCAGTGTGGCAGCGGGAGGGCCCGTAGATACGCAGTATTTT.

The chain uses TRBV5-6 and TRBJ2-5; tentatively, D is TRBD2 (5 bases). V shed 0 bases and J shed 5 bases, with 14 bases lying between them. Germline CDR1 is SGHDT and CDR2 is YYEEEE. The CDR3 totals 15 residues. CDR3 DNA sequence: TGTGCCAGCAGCTTGGTAGGGTCTCAGCGGGAGACCCAGTACTTC. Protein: CASSLVGSQRETQYF.

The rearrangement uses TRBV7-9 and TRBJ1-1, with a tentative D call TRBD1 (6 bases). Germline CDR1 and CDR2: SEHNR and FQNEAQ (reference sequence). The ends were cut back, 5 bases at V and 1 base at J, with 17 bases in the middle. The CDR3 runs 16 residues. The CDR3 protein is CASSPIGRGQNTEAFF. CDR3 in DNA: TGTGCCAGCAGCCCCATAGGCAGGGGACAGAACACTGAAGCTTTCTTT.

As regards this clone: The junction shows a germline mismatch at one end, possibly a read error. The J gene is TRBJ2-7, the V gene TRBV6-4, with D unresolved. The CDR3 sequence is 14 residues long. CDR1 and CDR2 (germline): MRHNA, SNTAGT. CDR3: CASSYSASSYEQYF. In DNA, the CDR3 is TGTGCCAGCAGTTACTCGGCCAGTTCCTACGAGCAGTACTTC.

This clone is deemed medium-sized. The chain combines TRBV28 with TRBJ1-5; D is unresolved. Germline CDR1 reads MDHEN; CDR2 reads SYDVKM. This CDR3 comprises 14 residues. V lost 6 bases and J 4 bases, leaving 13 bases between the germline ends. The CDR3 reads CASRVLWENQPQHF. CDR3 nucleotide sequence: TGTGCCAGCAGAGTCTTGTGGGAGAATCAGCCCCAGCATTTT.

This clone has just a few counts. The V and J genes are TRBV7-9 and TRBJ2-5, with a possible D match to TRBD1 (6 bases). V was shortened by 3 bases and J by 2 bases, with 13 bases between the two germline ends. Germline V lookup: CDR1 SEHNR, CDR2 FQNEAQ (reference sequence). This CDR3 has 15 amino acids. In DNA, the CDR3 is TGTGCCAGCAGCTTTTTTGGGGGCGGGCAAGAGACCCAGTACTTC. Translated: CASSFFGGGQETQYF.

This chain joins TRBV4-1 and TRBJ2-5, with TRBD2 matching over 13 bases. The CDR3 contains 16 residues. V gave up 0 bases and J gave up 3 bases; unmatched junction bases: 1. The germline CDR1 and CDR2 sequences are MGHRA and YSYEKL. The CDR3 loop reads CASSQDGLAGEETQYF. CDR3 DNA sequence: TGCGCCAGCAGCCAAGACGGACTAGCGGGAGAAGAGACCCAGTACTTC.